This T cell receptor beta chain was retrieved from a study of T-cell memory formation after mild COVID-19. In the study overall: TCR clustering was largely donor specific.

Only one count was recorded for this clonotype. The target antigen is unknown. TCR alpha and TCR beta cDNA libraries with sample barcodes and UMIs came from 5'RACE using constant-segment primers. TCRdb reprocessed the 5' RACE reads with MiXCR, giving one entry per CDR3 protein. The sample shows over 300,000 distinct CDR3 sequences, roughly 19% of them seen only once. Broader study findings: Some clones that responded were present in memory (sampled pre-infection), which suggests cross-reactive memory joined.

This CDR3 has 12 amino acids. Germline V lookup: CDR1 SGHTA, CDR2 FQGNSA. V was pared by 4 bases and J by 11 bases, with 11 bases between. The sequencing sample was made of PBMCs or a T cell subset sorted from them (not recorded which). The gene calls are TRBV7-2 and TRBJ1-4, with D maybe TRBD1 (5 bases). The TCR was taken from a man aged 18 to 35 who had mild COVID-19 (a few samples of this study predate the infection). Cell type and time point are not known. As DNA, the CDR3 is TGTGCCAGCAGCTGGGGTCGGGGGAAACTGTTTTTT. It codes for CASSWGRGKLFF.